Given below is one T cell receptor beta chain in context. Germline V gene lookup returns CDR1 MGHRA and CDR2 YSYEKL. V lost 4 bases to trimming and J lost 6 bases, with 23 bases between them. The CDR3 runs 17 residues. Profiled with immunoSEQ multiplex PCR; TCRdb holds only in-frame clones, not every one. The sample has 120,000 to 150,000 clones; around four fifths are singletons. The sample originates from a study of blood T cell repertoires in COVID-19. The overall study: T cells, B-cell-depleted T cells, or PBMCs provided the cDNA or gDNA that served as material.

The receptor was isolated from a human donor in a cohort sampled during active COVID-19. This chain connects TRBV4-1 to TRBJ2-3; the D gene is possibly TRBD2 (5 bases). Sample: peripheral blood. The CDR3 nucleotides read TGCGCCAGCAGCCTTCGGGCGGCGGCGGGCCGCGCGGATACGCAGTATTTT. Translation gives CASSLRAAAGRADTQYF.